This TCR beta chain was sequenced in a study of radiotherapy plus CTLA-4 blockade in lung cancer. This clone was seen a few times. Trimming at V came to 5 bases and at J to 2 bases, leaving 0 bases not matched to a gene. This CDR3 spans 12 amino acids. Germline V gene lookup returns CDR1 GTSNPN and CDR2 SVGIG (reference sequence). TCRdb's copy holds only in-frame clones and misses some; the assay was immunoSEQ multiplex PCR. The top ten clones hold about 8.1% of a sample with some 37,000 clones, 70% to 75% of them seen once. The TCR originated in a human donor with non-small cell lung cancer who had stable disease on radiotherapy plus ipilimumab. The chain recombines TRBV30 with TRBJ1-5, with 7 bases that match TRBD1. The sample consisted of peripheral blood, taken from a patient treated with radiotherapy plus ipilimumab. The CDR3: CAWGQGNQPQHF. The DNA for the CDR3 is TGTGCCTGGGGACAGGGCAATCAGCCCCAGCATTTT. Full variable domain (remainder filled in from reference TRBV30 and TRBJ1-5): SQTIHQWPATLVQPVGSPLSLECTVEGTSNPNLYWYRQAAGRGLQLLFYSVGIGQISSEVPQNLSASRPQDRQFILSSKKLLLSDSGFYLCAWGQGNQPQHFGDGTRLSIL.